This T cell receptor (beta chain) was captured in a study of OX40 agonist ivuxolimab in advanced cancers. With regard to the full study: Ivuxolimab, which targeted the costimulatory receptor OX40 (CD134), was an agonistic, fully human IgG2 monoclonal antibody. Intravenous ivuxolimab was administered to patients every 2 weeks at six dose levels: 0.01, 0.1, 0.3, 1.5, 3 and 10 mg/kg. Partial responses occurred in three dose-escalation patients, of whom one had hepatocellular carcinoma and two had cutaneous melanoma. In the dose-escalation cohort, more than 80% of patients were male, and the mean age was 60 years with a range of roughly 20 to 79. Of the approximately 54 dose-escalation patients, hepatocellular carcinoma was present in about 19, melanoma in roughly 15, renal cell carcinoma in 9 and head and neck cancer in 9. Patients were allowed to have had prior anti-PD-1, anti-PD-L1 or anti-CTLA-4 therapy, and less than 45% of the dose-escalation patients had previously received checkpoint inhibitors. The purpose of peripheral TCRbeta sequencing was to test whether ivuxolimab changed TCR sequence diversity and led to clonal T-cell expansion. The monotherapy dose-escalation portion (N of about 50 patients) of the phase I ivuxolimab trial is reported in the paper.

This clone was detected once. The antigen it recognizes is unknown. The input lacks base qualities; no much larger clone sits a single base away. The investigation overall reported the following: On average, CD8+ T cells showed more expanded clones than CD4+ T cells after ivuxolimab. In the 0.1-3.0 mg/kg groups, partial responders had among the lowest normalized peripheral clonal expansion, particularly in CD8+ T cells. Low levels of normalized T-cell clonal expansion were also seen in some patients who did not respond. Antigen specificity was not determined for the clonally expanded peripheral T cells. At doses of 0.1 to 3.0 mg/kg, clonal expansion of both CD4+ and CD8+ blood T cells was observed from baseline to week 6.

Genomic DNA was isolated from the sorted cells so that the TCRbeta CDR3 region could be sequenced. The immunoSEQ Assay was used to sequence the TCRbeta CDR3 regions. Drawn from immuneACCESS, this table holds only the in-frame rearrangements with V and J called that TCRdb kept. Clones are partly lost; checked studies trace under half to an unresolved V gene and leave the rest unexplained. The sample table shows over 55,000 clones, and over 75% are seen once. The top ten clones comprise around 10% of the sample. The trial excluded patients who had a history of autoimmune disease or who were on systemic immunosuppression. Peripheral blood for TCR sequencing was drawn from every dose cohort at baseline, at cycle 4 day 1 and at cycle 7 day 1. The samples were drawn from a first-in-human, open-label, multicenter phase I dose-escalation trial of ivuxolimab. Adults with locally advanced or metastatic melanoma, renal cell, hepatocellular, or head and neck squamous cell carcinoma were enrolled in the trial. Before TCR sequencing, CD4+ and CD8+ T cells were separately sorted from peripheral blood.

V lost 3 bases and J lost 5 bases, and the count of bases not matched to a germline gene is 4. There are 14 amino acids in the CDR3, from cysteine to phenylalanine inclusive. The only DNA kept is the CDR3, 42 bases in frame from the first base. Based on the germline V gene, the CDR1 and CDR2 sequences are SGHRS and YFSETQ. The sample in question was CD4+ or CD8+ T cells sorted from blood, obtained in a trial of the OX40 agonist ivuxolimab. The sequence joins TRBV5-1 to TRBJ2-2, with TRBD1 matching 7 junction bases. The sequence derives from an adult with an advanced solid tumor such as melanoma, head and neck, liver or kidney cancer. For the CDR3, the sequence is CASSSETGTGELFF. The nucleotide sequence is given as TGCGCCAGCAGCTCGGAGACAGGGACCGGGGAGCTGTTTTTT.